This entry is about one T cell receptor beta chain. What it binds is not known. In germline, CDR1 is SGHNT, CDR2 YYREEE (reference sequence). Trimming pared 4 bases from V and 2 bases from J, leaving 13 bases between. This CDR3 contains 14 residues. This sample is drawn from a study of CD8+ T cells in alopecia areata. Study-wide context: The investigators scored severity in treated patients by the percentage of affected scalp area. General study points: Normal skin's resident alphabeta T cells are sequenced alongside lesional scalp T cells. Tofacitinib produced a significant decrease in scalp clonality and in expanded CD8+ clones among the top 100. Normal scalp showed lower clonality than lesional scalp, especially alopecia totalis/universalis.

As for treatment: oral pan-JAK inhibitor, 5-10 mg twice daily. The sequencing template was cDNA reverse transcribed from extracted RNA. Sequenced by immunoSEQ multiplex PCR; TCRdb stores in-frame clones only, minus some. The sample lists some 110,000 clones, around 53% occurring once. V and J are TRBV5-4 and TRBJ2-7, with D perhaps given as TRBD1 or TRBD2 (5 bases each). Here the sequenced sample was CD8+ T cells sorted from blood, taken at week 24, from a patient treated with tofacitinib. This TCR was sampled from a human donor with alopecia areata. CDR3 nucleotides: TGTGCCAGCAGCGCCATGGGACCCCCCTACGAGCAGTACTTC. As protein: CASSAMGPPYEQYF.